The T cell receptor beta chain described here comes from a study of blood T cell repertoires in COVID-19. Study information: PBMCs, B-cell-depleted T cells, or T cells were the source of the cDNA or gDNA that made up the material.

The V end was cut by 2 bases, the J end by 4 bases, with 12 bases between. Germline CDR1 and CDR2: SGDLS and YYNGEE. CDR3 length equals 14 residues. The protocol was immunoSEQ multiplex PCR, while the TCRdb copy is restricted to in-frame clones and leaves out a portion. The data hold around 220,000 clones, with nearly 90% observed a single time. In assigning cohorts, the study relied on participant-reported clinical history. Within 2 weeks before study entry, exposed participants met a COVID-19 case. The clonotype originates from a man between 25 and 39 years old who had been exposed to COVID-19. Sequencing used PBMCs or T cells enriched from blood (not recorded which). V gene TRBV9 combines with J gene TRBJ1-1; the D gene is possibly TRBD1 (6 bases). The CDR3 nucleotides are TGTGCCAGCAGCGTCCTAGGGGGTTCCACTGAAGCTTTCTTT. Translating it yields CASSVLGGSTEAFF.